These 14 T cell receptor beta chains share one sample of origin, sequenced in a study of Graves' ophthalmopathy and Graves' hyperthyroidism. Amplification from RNA transcripts yielded the TCR beta CDR3 regions. RT-PCR with HTBI primers came first, then second-round multiplex PCR. TCRdb redid the calling of the multiplex PCR reads with MiXCR, one entry per CDR3 protein. The sample includes some 250,000 distinct CDR3 sequences, roughly 50% of them seen just once. Sequencing used peripheral blood. Every receptor here comes from an adult man with Graves' ophthalmopathy.

The gene calls are TRBV7-2 and TRBJ2-7; maybe TRBD1 (5 bases). The CDR3 has 14 residues. Deletions cut 1 base from V and 5 bases from J, with 12 bases between. Looked up from germline, CDR1 is SGHTA and CDR2 is FQGNSA. The CDR3 sequence is CASSLDFDRDEQYF. The CDR3 DNA reads as TGTGCCAGCAGCTTAGATTTTGACAGAGACGAGCAGTACTTC.

The V gene is TRBV9, the J gene TRBJ1-2; D is possibly TRBD1 (5 bases). The CDR3 runs to 14 residues. The germline gives CDR1 SGDLS, CDR2 YYNGEE. Trimming removed 0 bases at V and 8 bases at J, with 14 bases between. As DNA, the CDR3 is TGTGCCAGCAGCGTAGCTGAGGCAGGGAAAGGCTACACCTTC. Its translation: CASSVAEAGKGYTF. The variable domain in full, completed from reference TRBV9 and TRBJ1-2, reads DSGVTQTPKHLITATGQRVTLRCSPRSGDLSVYWYQQSLDQGLQFLIQYYNGEERAKGNILERFSAQQFPDLHSELNLSSLELGDSALYFCASSVAEAGKGYTFGSGTRLTVV.

This clonotype was seen once. The J gene is TRBJ2-5, the V gene TRBV5-1; the match to TRBD2 covers 10 bases. After removal of 6 bases from V and 2 bases from J, the junction contained 7 bases not matched to a gene. The germline CDR1 and CDR2 sequences are SGHRS and YFSETQ. The CDR3 totals 15 residues. DNA of the CDR3: TGCGCCAGCAATTTGCGGACTAGCGGACAAGAGACCCAGTACTTC. Amino acid sequence: CASNLRTSGQETQYF. The full variable domain, rest sourced from reference TRBV5-1 and TRBJ2-5, is KAGVTQTPRYLIKTRGQQVTLSCSPISGHRSVSWYQQTPGQGLQFLFEYFSETQRNKGNFPGRFSGRQFSNSRSEMNVSTLELGDSALYLCASNLRTSGQETQYFGPGTRLLVL.

This rearrangement joins TRBV20-1 to TRBJ1-1; 7 bases align to TRBD1. Germline V gene sequence: CDR1 DFQATT, CDR2 SNEGSKA (reference sequence). J gave up 7 bases and V 2 bases, and 10 bases lay outside the gene matches. The CDR3 contains 14 residues. CDR3 region: CSARTLDREHEAFF. The CDR3 region has the DNA TGCAGTGCTAGAACTCTCGACAGGGAACATGAAGCTTTCTTT.

This chain uses TRBV12-3 or TRBV12-4 with TRBJ1-1; D possibly corresponds to TRBD1 (6 bases). This CDR3 comprises 13 residues. The V and J ends lost 6 bases and 7 bases respectively, with 15 bases between them. The chain's CDR3 is CASSPQGLGEAFF. Here the CDR3 DNA reads TGTGCCAGCAGCCCGCAGGGGCTCGGTGAAGCTTTCTTT.

The chain joins TRBV6-5 to TRBJ1-5; D perhaps matches TRBD1 (5 bases). The V end was cut by 2 bases, the J end by 9 bases, with 11 bases between. Germline V gene lookup returns CDR1 MNHEY and CDR2 SVGAGI. CDR3 length: 13 amino acids. The CDR3: CASSYGTNGPQHF. In DNA, the CDR3 is TGTGCCAGCAGTTACGGGACCAATGGGCCCCAGCATTTT.

The chain is built from TRBV5-1 and TRBJ1-1; tentatively, D is TRBD1 (5 bases). The CDR3 consists of 14 residues. Trimming cost V 1 base and J 4 bases, with 11 bases left between them. Looked up from germline, CDR1 is SGHRS and CDR2 is YFSETQ. CDR3 amino acids: CASSLWGGSTEAFF. In DNA form, the CDR3 reads TGCGCCAGCAGCTTGTGGGGGGGTAGCACTGAAGCTTTCTTT.

This CDR3 reads CASSQTGGRDEQYF. CDR3 nucleotide sequence: TGCGCCAGCAGCCAGACAGGGGGCAGGGACGAGCAGTACTTC. This chain joins TRBV4-1 and TRBJ2-7; TRBD1 matches at 10 bases. The CDR3 covers 14 residues. Germline V gene sequence: CDR1 MGHRA, CDR2 YSYEKL. The V gene end was trimmed by 3 bases and the J gene end by 5 bases; junction bases not matched to a gene: 4.

J is TRBJ1-2 and V is TRBV7-6; D remains ambiguous. Germline CDR1 and CDR2: SGHVS and FNYEAQ. Trimming left V 5 bases short and J 8 bases short, with 12 bases between. The CDR3 has 12 amino acids. The CDR3 sequence: CASSVVGSGYTF. CDR3 nucleotide sequence: TGTGCCAGCAGCGTAGTTGGGAGCGGCTACACCTTC.

This clonotype occurred once. This chain links TRBV7-2 with TRBJ1-3; 7 bases map to TRBD1. The germline V gene has CDR1 SGHTA and CDR2 FQGNSA. Trimming at V came to 1 base and at J to 2 bases, leaving 2 bases not matched to a gene. This CDR3 comprises 15 residues. CDR3 DNA: TGTGCCAGCAGCTTAGACGACAGGGCTGGAAACACCATATATTTT. Its translation is CASSLDDRAGNTIYF.

This clonotype has a handful of counts. This CDR3 is CASSARFRAASTGELFF. CDR3 bases: TGTGCCAGCAGTGCGAGGTTCAGGGCCGCGAGCACCGGGGAGCTGTTTTTT. V gene TRBV2 combines with J gene TRBJ2-2; possibly TRBD1 for D (5 bases). From germline, CDR1 is SNHLY and CDR2 FYNNEI. This CDR3 has 17 amino acids. V was clipped by 4 bases and J by 4 bases, with 19 bases between them.

The chain has TRBV30 and TRBJ2-7, with 10 nucleotides matching TRBD1. The CDR3 runs to 13 residues. The V segment lost 4 bases and the J segment 4 bases; nucleotides outside the gene matches: 4. Germline V gene sequence: CDR1 GTSNPN, CDR2 SVGIG (reference sequence). The CDR3 loop reads CAWNMDRGYEQYF. The CDR3 region has the DNA TGTGCCTGGAATATGGACAGGGGGTACGAGCAGTACTTC.

Turning to this clonotype: This may arise from a read error, as a much more abundant clone is one base away. This chain links TRBV7-2 with TRBJ2-2; no firm D call. The CDR3 runs 13 residues. Germline CDR1 is SGHTA and CDR2 is FQGNSA. V shed 3 bases and J shed 0 bases, with 2 bases lying between them. The CDR3 sequence is CASSFANTGELFF. CDR3 nucleotide sequence: TGTGCCAGCAGCTTCGCGAACACCGGGGAGCTGTTTTTT.

The chain couples TRBV5-8 to TRBJ2-6; TRBD1 matches 7 bases. In germline, CDR1 is SGHTS, CDR2 YDEGEE. The J segment lost 6 bases and the V segment lost 4 bases, leaving 10 bases of the junction unmatched. This CDR3 is built from 16 residues. CDR3 protein: CASSPTGTSEANVLTF. CDR3 nucleotide sequence: TGTGCCAGCAGCCCGACAGGGACATCCGAGGCCAACGTCCTGACTTTC.